The T cell receptor (beta chain) under discussion was sequenced for a study of vaccination effects on CD4 cells after COVID-19. Study-level findings and limits: There was only 1 of 255 vaccine-induced clones in healthy vaccinees that cross-reacted with common cold coronaviruses.

Measured with immunoSEQ multiplex PCR; TCRdb has only the in-frame clones, and not every one. The sample lists some 8,000 clones, 65% to 85% seen once, with around 12% in the top ten. Comment on this clone: Its matching antigen is unknown.

Antigen-specific CD4+ T cells were expanded (with viral peptide pools) by the ViraFEST assay ahead of sequencing. At the end of around 11 days of culture, CD4+ T cells were isolated. The researchers cultured some 2.1 million PBMC per well with about 10 IU/ml IL-2 and around 9.5 ug/ml peptides. The CDR3 is 17 amino acids. Germline trimming cut 5 bases from V and 2 bases from J; bases unmatched to any gene: 9. Germline CDR1 and CDR2: SGHRS and YFSETQ. The chain employs TRBV5-1 and TRBJ2-3; 12 bases fit TRBD2. This clonotype was obtained from a human donor who received a COVID-19 vaccine. Sequences were derived from CD4+ T cells from PBMCs cultured with HCoV-229E spike peptides, sampled before COVID-19 vaccination. The CDR3 DNA sequence: TGCGCCAGCAGAGAGGGACTAGCGGGTAAAGTCACAGATACGCAGTATTTT. Protein sequence: CASREGLAGKVTDTQYF. The whole variable domain, remainder taken from reference TRBV5-1 and TRBJ2-3, is KAGVTQTPRYLIKTRGQQVTLSCSPISGHRSVSWYQQTPGQGLQFLFEYFSETQRNKGNFPGRFSGRQFSNSRSEMNVSTLELGDSALYLCASREGLAGKVTDTQYFGPGTRLTVL.